The sequence of this T cell receptor beta chain was determined in a study of control samples from healthy donors and cancer patients. Assay used: immunoSEQ multiplex PCR; TCRdb lists only in-frame clones, some missing. The data hold 61,000 or so clones, with around 91% observed a single time. The germline V and J ends were trimmed by 5 bases and 6 bases, with 13 bases remaining between them. The germline gives CDR1 SSHAT, CDR2 FNYEAQ (reference sequence). The length of the CDR3 is 13 residues. This clone was recorded only once. V gene TRBV7-7 combines with J gene TRBJ2-5; TRBD2 is a possible D gene (5 bases). The source of this sequence is a man aged 60 to 69 with colorectal cancer. The sequenced sample consisted of PBMCs. CDR3 in DNA: TGTGCCAGCAGCCCCGGGGTGGGTAAGACCCAGTACTTC. It encodes CASSPGVGKTQYF. Looking up the rest from reference TRBV7-7 and TRBJ2-5 gives the full variable domain: GAGVSQSPRYKVTKRGQDVTLRCDPISSHATLYWYQQALGQGPEFLTYFNYEAQPDKSGLPSDRFSAERPEGSISTLTIQRTEQRDSAMYRCASSPGVGKTQYFGPGTRLLVL.